This T cell receptor (beta chain) derives from a study of blood T cell repertoires in COVID-19 (dated by TCRdb to between 2020 and 2021). Context from the whole study: Collaborator samples came from the United States, Italy and Spain and covered acute and convalescent phases of COVID-19. Where HLA class I and class II types were available, the types were taken from metadata supplied by the sample provider, not from assay-based typing. Deeply sampled blood TCRbeta repertoires from subjects exposed to, actively infected with, or recovered from COVID-19 were included in the dataset. The samples were drawn from two sources: the first 160 participants of the ongoing ImmuneRACE study, and approximately 1,300 subjects contributed by 6 global collaborators. Sample metadata almost always included a de-identified subject ID, COVID-19 status, age in years and sex. The material from the prospective study consisted of cDNA or gDNA derived from T cells, B-cell-depleted T cells, or PBMCs. The repertoires were released in a freely available public database intended as a resource for research on the immune response to SARS-CoV-2.

The immunoSEQ Assay, a bias-controlled multiplex PCR, was used to amplify TCRbeta CDR3 regions from genomic DNA. In the paper's pipeline: The number of nucleated cells in each sample was estimated by amplification of reference gene primers within the assay. To quantify the absolute abundance of each unique TCRbeta CDR3 rearrangement, sequence reads were collapsed and filtered. For each sample, productive Simpson clonality was calculated as the square root of Simpson's diversity index across productive rearrangements. TCRdb holds this immuneACCESS table with in-frame rearrangements only. Some clones are missing; in checked studies, unresolved V genes explain under half, and the rest has no known cause. V and J calls and clone size are copied from that table; D and trimming were computed from the DNA. In all, the sample holds roughly 130,000 clones, and around 87% of those were seen once. The ten largest clones represent over 3.5% of the sample.

Study-wide conclusions, independent of this receptor: The amount of clinical and demographic metadata varied by source and participant and was provided uncurated.

Worth noting for this clone: It has no known antigen specificity. Base quality data are lacking; no much larger clone is found one base away.

Collaborating institutions collected whole blood in K2EDTA tubes following their own protocols. For TCRbeta analysis, collaborators shipped samples in one of three forms: frozen whole blood, isolated PBMCs, or DNA extracted from either of those sample types. Relative to germline, V is missing 11 bases and J is missing 3 bases, with 14 bases of the junction outside any gene match. Including the terminal cysteine and valine, the CDR3 comprises 15 residues. Solely the CDR3 DNA is kept, with 45 bases framed from the first base. Looking up the germline V gene (reference sequence) yields CDR1 MNHEY and CDR2 SMNVEV.

The sequenced sample consisted of peripheral blood. The receptor was isolated from a woman in her fifties or sixties with acute or convalescent COVID-19. The chain employs TRBV27 and TRBJ2-7; 9 bases in the middle match TRBD1. The encoded CDR3 is CAPRWDRATGYEQYV. The nucleotide sequence reads TGTGCCCCCAGGTGGGACAGGGCTACTGGCTACGAGCAGTACGTC.